This T cell receptor (beta chain) was captured in a study of OX40 agonist ivuxolimab in advanced cancers. Study-wide results and caveats: Among patients with partial responses at 0.1-3.0 mg/kg, clonal expansion was among the lowest. CD8+ T cells were the subset that, on average, had more expanded clones than CD4+.

Some clones are missing from TCRdb's copy, which holds only in-frame ones; the method was immunoSEQ multiplex PCR. The sample has about 73,000 clones, roughly 90% seen once. V lost 7 bases, J lost 2 bases, and 14 bases lay in between. The CDR3 extends over 14 amino acids. Germline CDR1 is LNHDA and CDR2 is SQIVND (reference sequence). This clone was recorded only once. Its antigen is unidentified. The source material was CD4+ or CD8+ T cells sorted from blood, sampled in a trial of the OX40 agonist ivuxolimab. This TCR was sampled from an adult with an advanced solid tumor such as melanoma, head and neck, liver or kidney cancer. This chain joins TRBV19 and TRBJ1-2; D gene uncertain. CDR3: CASKLWQSNYGYTF. The DNA for the CDR3 is TGTGCCAGTAAGCTCTGGCAGTCGAACTATGGCTACACCTTC.